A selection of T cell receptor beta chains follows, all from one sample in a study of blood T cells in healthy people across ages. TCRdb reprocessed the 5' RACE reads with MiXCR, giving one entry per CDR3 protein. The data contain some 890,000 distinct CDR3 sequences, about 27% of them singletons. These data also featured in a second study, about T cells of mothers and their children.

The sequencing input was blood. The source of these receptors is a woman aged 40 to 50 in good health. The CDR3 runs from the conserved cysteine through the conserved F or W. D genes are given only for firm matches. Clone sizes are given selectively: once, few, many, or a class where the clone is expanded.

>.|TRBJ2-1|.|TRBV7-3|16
CASSPGGARLGNEQFF
TGTGCCAGCAGCCCGGGCGGGGCGCGACTGGGCAATGAGCAGTTCTTC
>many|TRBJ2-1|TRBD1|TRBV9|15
CASSVSGQGFNEQFF
TGTGCCAGCAGCGTATCGGGACAGGGGTTCAATGAGCAGTTCTTC
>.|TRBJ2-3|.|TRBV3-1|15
CASSQVLRVSDTQYF
TGTGCCAGCAGCCAAGTTCTCCGGGTAAGCGATACGCAGTATTTT
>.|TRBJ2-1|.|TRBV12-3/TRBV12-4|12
CASSRRYSEQFF
TGTGCCAGCAGTCGACGGTACAGTGAGCAGTTCTTC
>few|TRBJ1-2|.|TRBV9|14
CASSGTAANYGYTF
TGTGCCAGCAGCGGGACCGCCGCTAACTATGGCTACACCTTC
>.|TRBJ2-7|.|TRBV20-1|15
CSASLTWDPYNEQYF
TGCAGTGCTAGCCTTACCTGGGACCCCTACAATGAGCAGTACTTC
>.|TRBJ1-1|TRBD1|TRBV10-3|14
CAISPQGMNTEAFF
TGTGCCATCAGTCCACAGGGGATGAACACTGAAGCTTTCTTT
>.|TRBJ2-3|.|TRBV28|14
CASRPNRVSDTQYF
TGTGCCAGCAGACCTAACAGGGTTTCTGATACGCAGTATTTT
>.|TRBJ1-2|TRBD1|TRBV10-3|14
CASMPLQGNYGYTF
TGTGCCAGCATGCCGTTACAGGGGAACTATGGCTACACCTTC
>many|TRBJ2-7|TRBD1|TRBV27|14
CASSHGTGRGEQYF
TGTGCCAGCAGTCACGGGACAGGAAGGGGCGAGCAGTACTTC
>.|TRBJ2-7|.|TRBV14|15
CASSQDLRTGREQYF
TGTGCCAGCAGCCAAGACCTGCGGACGGGGCGCGAGCAGTACTTC
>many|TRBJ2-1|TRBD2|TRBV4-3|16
CASSQDTAGGYNEQFF
TGCGCCAGCAGCCAAGATACAGCGGGGGGGTACAATGAGCAGTTCTTC
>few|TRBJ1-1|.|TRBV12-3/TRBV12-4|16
CASSLGANQRNTEAFF
TGTGCCAGCAGTTTAGGGGCCAACCAGAGGAACACTGAAGCTTTCTTT
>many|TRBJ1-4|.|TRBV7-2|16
CASSLVRFGTNEKRFF
TGTGCCAGCAGCTTAGTCAGATTTGGGACTAATGAAAAACGGTTTTTT
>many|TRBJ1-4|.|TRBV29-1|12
CSVARGGEKLFF
TGCAGCGTTGCCAGGGGCGGTGAAAAACTGTTTTTT
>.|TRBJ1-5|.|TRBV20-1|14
CSARELGANQPQHF
TGCAGTGCTAGAGAGTTGGGAGCCAATCAGCCCCAGCATTTT
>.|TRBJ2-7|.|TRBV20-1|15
CSARAPGVSYNEQYF
TGCAGTGCTAGAGCACCGGGTGTCTCCTACAATGAGCAGTACTTC
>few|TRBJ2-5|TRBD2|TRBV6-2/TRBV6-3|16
CASSPWTSADQETQYF
TGTGCCAGCAGTCCGTGGACTAGCGCCGACCAAGAGACCCAGTACTTC
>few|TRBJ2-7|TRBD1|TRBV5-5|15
CASSLAWTGAYEQYF
TGTGCCAGCAGCTTGGCCTGGACAGGTGCCTACGAGCAGTACTTC
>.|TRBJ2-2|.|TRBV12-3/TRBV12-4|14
CASEIRVETGELFF
TGTGCCAGCGAAATCAGGGTCGAAACCGGGGAGCTGTTTTTT
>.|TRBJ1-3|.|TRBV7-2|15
CASSSQKAPGNTIYF
TGTGCCAGCAGCTCACAAAAGGCTCCTGGAAACACCATATATTTT
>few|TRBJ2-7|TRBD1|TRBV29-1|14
CSAGGGTGGGEQYF
TGCAGCGCAGGAGGGGGGACAGGGGGCGGTGAGCAGTACTTC
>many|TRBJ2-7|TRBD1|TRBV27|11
CASHRGDEQYF
TGTGCCAGTCACAGGGGCGACGAGCAGTACTTC
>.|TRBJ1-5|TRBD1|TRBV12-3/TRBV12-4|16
CASSLGGGEGNQPQHF
TGTGCCAGCAGTTTAGGAGGGGGCGAGGGCAATCAGCCCCAGCATTTT
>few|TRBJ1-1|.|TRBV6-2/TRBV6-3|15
CASSYGTHMNTEAFF
TGTGCCAGCAGTTACGGGACACATATGAACACTGAAGCTTTCTTT
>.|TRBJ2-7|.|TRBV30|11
CAWDNSYEQYF
TGTGCCTGGGACAATTCCTACGAGCAGTACTTC
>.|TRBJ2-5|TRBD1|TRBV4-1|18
CASSQDLLGGRSQETQYF
TGCGCCAGCAGCCAAGATCTGTTAGGGGGCCGGTCCCAAGAGACCCAGTACTTC
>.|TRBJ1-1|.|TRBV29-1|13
CSVTAPDRLAAFF
TGCAGCGTTACTGCCCCCGACCGGCTCGCAGCTTTCTTT
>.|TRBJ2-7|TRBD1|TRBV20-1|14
CSASTRQGWYEQYF
TGCAGTGCTTCCACCCGACAGGGGTGGTACGAGCAGTACTTC
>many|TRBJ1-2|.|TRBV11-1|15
CASSSGAGRGDGYTF
TGTGCCAGCAGCTCCGGCGCAGGCCGCGGGGATGGCTACACCTTC
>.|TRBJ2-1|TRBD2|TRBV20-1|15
CSARASGGIYNEQFF
TGCAGTGCTAGAGCCAGCGGGGGGATCTACAATGAGCAGTTCTTC
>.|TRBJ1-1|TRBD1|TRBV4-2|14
CASSQPGQGAEAFF
TGTGCCAGCAGCCAACCGGGACAGGGGGCTGAAGCTTTCTTT
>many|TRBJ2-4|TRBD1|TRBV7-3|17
CASSLKAGGMTKNIQYF
TGTGCCAGCAGCTTAAAAGCAGGGGGCATGACCAAAAACATTCAGTACTTC
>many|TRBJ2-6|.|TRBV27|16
CASSLTVPSGANVLTF
TGTGCCAGCAGTTTGACAGTACCGTCTGGGGCCAACGTCCTGACTTTC
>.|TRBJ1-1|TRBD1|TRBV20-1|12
CSAQAGGDEAFF
TGCAGTGCTCAAGCAGGGGGCGATGAAGCTTTCTTT
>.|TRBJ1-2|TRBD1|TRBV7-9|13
CASSVGQAYGYTF
TGTGCCAGCAGCGTGGGACAGGCCTATGGCTACACCTTC